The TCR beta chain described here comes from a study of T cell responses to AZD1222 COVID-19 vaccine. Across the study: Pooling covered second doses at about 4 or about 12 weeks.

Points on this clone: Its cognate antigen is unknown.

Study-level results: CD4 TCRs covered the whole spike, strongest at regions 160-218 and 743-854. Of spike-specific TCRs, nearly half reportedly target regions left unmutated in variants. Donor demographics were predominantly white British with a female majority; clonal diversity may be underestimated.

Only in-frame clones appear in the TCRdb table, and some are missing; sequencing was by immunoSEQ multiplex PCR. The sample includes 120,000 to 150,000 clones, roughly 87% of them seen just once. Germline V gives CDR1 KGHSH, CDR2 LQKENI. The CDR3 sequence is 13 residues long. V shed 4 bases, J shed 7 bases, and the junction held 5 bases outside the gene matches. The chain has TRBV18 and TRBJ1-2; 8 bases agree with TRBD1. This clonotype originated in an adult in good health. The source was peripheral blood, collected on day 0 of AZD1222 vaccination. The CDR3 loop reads CASSLPGGFGYTF. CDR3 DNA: TGTGCCAGCTCACTTCCAGGGGGCTTTGGCTACACCTTC. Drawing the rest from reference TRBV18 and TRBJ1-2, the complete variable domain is NAGVMQNPRHLVRRRGQEARLRCSPMKGHSHVYWYRQLPEEGLKFMVYLQKENIIDESGMPKERFSAEFPKEGPSILRIQQVVRGDSAAYFCASSLPGGFGYTFGSGTRLTVV.